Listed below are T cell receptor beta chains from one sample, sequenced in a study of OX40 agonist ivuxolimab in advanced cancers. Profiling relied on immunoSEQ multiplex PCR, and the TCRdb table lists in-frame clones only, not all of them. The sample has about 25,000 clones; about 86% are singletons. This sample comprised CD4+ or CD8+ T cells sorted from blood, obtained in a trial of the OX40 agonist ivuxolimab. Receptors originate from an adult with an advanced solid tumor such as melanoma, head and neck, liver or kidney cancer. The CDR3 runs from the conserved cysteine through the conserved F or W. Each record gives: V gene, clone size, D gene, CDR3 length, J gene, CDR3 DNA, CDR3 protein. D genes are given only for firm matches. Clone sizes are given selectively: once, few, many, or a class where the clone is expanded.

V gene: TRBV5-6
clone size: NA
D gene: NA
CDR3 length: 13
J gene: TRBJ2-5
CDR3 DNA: TGTGCCAGCAGCTTCCCGTACCAAGAGACCCAGTACTTC
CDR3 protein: CASSFPYQETQYF

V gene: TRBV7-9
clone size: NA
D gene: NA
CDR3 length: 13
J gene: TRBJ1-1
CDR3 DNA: TGTGCCAGCAGCTTAGGCAGGGCCACTGAAGCTTTCTTT
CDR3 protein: CASSLGRATEAFF

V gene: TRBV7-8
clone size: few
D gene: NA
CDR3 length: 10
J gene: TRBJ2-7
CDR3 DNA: TGTGCCAGCAGCATCCAGACAAAGCACTTC
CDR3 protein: CASSIQTKHF

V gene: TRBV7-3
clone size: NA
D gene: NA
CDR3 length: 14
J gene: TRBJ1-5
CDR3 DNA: TGTGCCAGCTCACTGTGGGGGGTCGGACAGCCCCAGCATTTT
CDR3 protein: CASSLWGVGQPQHF

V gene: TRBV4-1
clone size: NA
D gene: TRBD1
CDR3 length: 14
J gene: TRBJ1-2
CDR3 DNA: TGCGCCAGCAGCTTAGTACAGGGGGCCTCTGGCTACACCTTC
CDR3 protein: CASSLVQGASGYTF

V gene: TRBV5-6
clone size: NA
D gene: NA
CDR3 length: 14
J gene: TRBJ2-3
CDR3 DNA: TGTGCCAGCAGCTATACGAAGAGCACAGATACGCAGTATTTT
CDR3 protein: CASSYTKSTDTQYF

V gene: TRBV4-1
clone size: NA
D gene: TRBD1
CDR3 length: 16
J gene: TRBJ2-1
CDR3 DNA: TGCGCCAGCAGCCAACCGCAGGGGGCTTTCGACCATGAGCAGTTCTTC
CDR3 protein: CASSQPQGAFDHEQFF

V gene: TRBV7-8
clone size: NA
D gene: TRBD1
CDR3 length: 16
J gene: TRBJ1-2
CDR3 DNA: TGTGCCAGCAGCTTAGAAGACAGGGGGCTTTTTGGTGGCTACACCTTC
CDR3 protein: CASSLEDRGLFGGYTF

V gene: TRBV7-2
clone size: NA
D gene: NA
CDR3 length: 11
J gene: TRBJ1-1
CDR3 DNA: TGTGCCAGCAGCTTTCGTACTGAAGCTTTCTTT
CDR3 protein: CASSFRTEAFF

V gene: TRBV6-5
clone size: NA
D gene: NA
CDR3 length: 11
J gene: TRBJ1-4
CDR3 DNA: TGTGCCAGCAGTACTGGTGAAAAACTGTTTTTT
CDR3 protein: CASSTGEKLFF

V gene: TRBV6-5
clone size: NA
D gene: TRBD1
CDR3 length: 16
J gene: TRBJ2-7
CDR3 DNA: TGTGCCAGCAGTTACTCGACCCGGGACAGCTCCTACGAGCAGTACTTC
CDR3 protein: CASSYSTRDSSYEQYF

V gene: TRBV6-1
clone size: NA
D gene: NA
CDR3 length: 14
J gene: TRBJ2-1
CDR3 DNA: TGTGCCAGCAAGGAGGGGGGACCCTACAATGAGCAGTTCTTC
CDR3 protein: CASKEGGPYNEQFF

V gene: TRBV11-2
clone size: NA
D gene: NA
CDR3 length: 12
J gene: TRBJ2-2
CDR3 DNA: TGTGCCAGCAGCCAGGGGACCGGGGAGCTGTTTTTT
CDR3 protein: CASSQGTGELFF

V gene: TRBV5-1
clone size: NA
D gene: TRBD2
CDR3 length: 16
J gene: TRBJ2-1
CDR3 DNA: TGCGCCAGCAGCGGCTTGCCTAGCGGCACCTACAATGAGCAGTTCTTC
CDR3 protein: CASSGLPSGTYNEQFF

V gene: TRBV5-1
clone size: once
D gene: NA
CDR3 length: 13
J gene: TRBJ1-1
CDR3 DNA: TGCGCCAGCAGCTTGGCCGGCATAACTGAAGCTTTCTTT
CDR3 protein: CASSLAGITEAFF

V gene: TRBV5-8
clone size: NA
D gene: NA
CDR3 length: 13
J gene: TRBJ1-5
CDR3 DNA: TGTGCCAGCAGCCTGGGGGTCAATCAGCCCCAGCATTTT
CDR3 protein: CASSLGVNQPQHF

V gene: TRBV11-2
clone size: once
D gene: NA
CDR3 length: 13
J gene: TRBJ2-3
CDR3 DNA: TGTGCCAGCAGCTTAGTCTCCGGGGATACGCAGTATTTT
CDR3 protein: CASSLVSGDTQYF

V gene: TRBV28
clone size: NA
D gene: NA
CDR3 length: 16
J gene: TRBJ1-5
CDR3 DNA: TGTGCCAGCAGTTTCCACCGGGGGTATAGCAATCAGCCCCAGCATTTT
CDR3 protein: CASSFHRGYSNQPQHF

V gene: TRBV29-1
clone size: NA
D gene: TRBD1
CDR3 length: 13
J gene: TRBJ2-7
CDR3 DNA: TGCAGCGCAGGGACAGGGATAACCTACGAGCAGTACTTC
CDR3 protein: CSAGTGITYEQYF

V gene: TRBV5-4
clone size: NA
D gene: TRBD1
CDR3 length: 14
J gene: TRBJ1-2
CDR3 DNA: TGTGCCAGCAGCCGTCGACAGGGAGGGTACGGCTACACCTTC
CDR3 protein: CASSRRQGGYGYTF

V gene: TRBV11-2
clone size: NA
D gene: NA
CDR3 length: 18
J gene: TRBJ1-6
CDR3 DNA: TGTGCCAGCAGCTTCCCGGGGCCACCACGAGGATATAATTCACCCCTCCACTTT
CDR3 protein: CASSFPGPPRGYNSPLHF

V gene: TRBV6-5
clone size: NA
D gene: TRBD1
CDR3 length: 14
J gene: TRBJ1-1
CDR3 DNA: TGTGCCAGCAGAATCGACAGGGCGAACACTGAAGCTTTCTTT
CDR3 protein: CASRIDRANTEAFF

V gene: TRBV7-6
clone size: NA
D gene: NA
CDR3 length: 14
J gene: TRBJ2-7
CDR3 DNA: TGTGCCAGCAGCTTAGCCACCACGGATTACGAGCAGTACTTC
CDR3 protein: CASSLATTDYEQYF